The 2 T cell receptor beta chains given below trace back to one sample, sequenced in a study of cytomegalovirus exposure and HLA in healthy donors. PCR used 60 Vbeta primers and 13 Jbeta primers. Here immunoSEQ multiplex PCR was the method, and the copy in TCRdb shows in-frame clones only, minus some. Of over 100,000 clones detected, 69% appear once; the ten largest clones hold 5.4%. The sequencing sample was made of PBMCs. Source of these receptors: a woman aged 70-85 years in good health and CMV-seropositive.

This CDR3 reads CASRVAGANTGELFF. CDR3 DNA sequence: TGTGCCAGCAGAGTAGCGGGGGCGAACACCGGGGAGCTGTTTTTT. This chain joins TRBV2 and TRBJ2-2; 9 nucleotides line up with TRBD2. CDR1 is SNHLY and CDR2 is FYNNEI in the germline V gene. V was clipped by 6 bases and J by 0 bases; unmatched bases: 2. This CDR3 contains 15 residues.

The chain joins TRBV4-2 to TRBJ2-5; TRBD1 might be the D (6 bases). Germline V CDR1 and CDR2: LGHNA, YNFKEQ. Trimming took 1 base from V and 0 from J, leaving 9 bases between them. The CDR3 loop spans 15 amino acids. CDR3 DNA sequence: TGTGCCAGCAGCCAAGTGCAGGGGTACCAAGAGACCCAGTACTTC. This codes for CASSQVQGYQETQYF.